A single sample gave rise to the 8 T cell receptor beta chains below, sequenced in a study of cytomegalovirus exposure and HLA in healthy donors (dated by TCRdb to about 2017). The library was made by the immunoSEQ multiplex PCR assay. For the multiplex PCR, a mixture combining 60 forward primers for TCR Vbeta segments and 13 reverse primers for TCR Jbeta segments was used. Not all clones reach the TCRdb copy of this immuneACCESS table, which keeps in-frame sequences only. Checked studies attribute under half of the gap to unresolved V genes and leave the rest unexplained. The sample data list 100,000 or so clones, and approximately 82% of these were observed just once. The leading ten clones occupy over 8% of the sample. Sequencing used PBMCs. Receptors were obtained from a man between 40 and 49 years old in good health and CMV-seropositive.

This clone was counted a single time. This sample includes further DNA sequences coding for the same CDR3. This chain connects TRBV7-2 to TRBJ2-1; D remains unclear. Germline values: CDR1 SGHTA, CDR2 FQGNSA. The V end was cut by 4 bases, the J end by 7 bases, with 8 bases between. The CDR3 has 12 residues. This CDR3 reads CASSSTRNEQFF. CDR3 bases: TGTGCCAGCAGCTCGACACGTAATGAGCAGTTCTTC.

The chain uses TRBV4-1 and TRBJ2-1; TRBD2 is a possible D gene (7 bases). The CDR3 covers 21 residues. Germline V gives CDR1 MGHRA, CDR2 YSYEKL. The V end was cut by 0 bases, the J end by 0 bases, with 24 bases between. CDR3 in amino acids: CASSQDRGGGTTKTSYNEQFF. DNA for the CDR3: TGCGCCAGCAGCCAAGATCGGGGCGGGGGCACCACAAAAACCTCCTACAATGAGCAGTTCTTC.

The CDR3, as DNA: TGTGCCAGCAGCCTGGGACTAGCGGATTACGAGCAGTACTTC. It encodes CASSLGLADYEQYF. V and J are TRBV7-8 and TRBJ2-7, with 11 bases matching TRBD2. Germline V CDR1 and CDR2: SGHVS, FQNEAQ. V dropped 5 bases and J dropped 4; count of bases not matched to a gene: 4. This CDR3 has 14 residues.

As to this clone: The germline gene is not matched at one end of the junction; a read error may be the cause. This chain connects TRBV5-4 to TRBJ1-2; D gene ambiguous. Germline V gene sequence: CDR1 SGHNT, CDR2 YYREEE (reference sequence). The CDR3 spans 17 residues. The CDR3 sequence: CASSQEAIRSVDYGYTF. The DNA of the CDR3 is TGCGCCAGCAGCCAAGAGGCGATTAGAAGTGTTGACTATGGCTACACCTTC.

This chain connects TRBV7-3 to TRBJ2-7; D remains unclear. The germline CDR1 and CDR2 sequences are SGHTA and FQGTGA. CDR3 length: 15 amino acids. Trimming took off 4 bases at V and 6 bases at J, with 19 bases between the two ends. The CDR3 region has the DNA TGTGCCAGCAGCTCCGGTTCAGGCTGGGCCGCCGAGCAGTACTTC. Translation: CASSSGSGWAAEQYF.

This clone was seen more than once but under ten times. The chain joins TRBV7-2 to TRBJ2-7; 14 nucleotides line up with TRBD2. The CDR3 totals 16 residues. The germline V gene has CDR1 SGHTA and CDR2 FQGNSA. With 5 bases clipped from V and 7 bases from J, the junction kept 10 bases outside the gene matches. CDR3 DNA: TGTGCCAGCAGCCTCCGCGAGACTAGCGGGAGGGGGGAGCAGTACTTC. Translating it yields CASSLRETSGRGEQYF. Drawing the rest from reference TRBV7-2 and TRBJ2-7, the complete variable domain is GAGVSQSPSNKVTEKGKDVELRCDPISGHTALYWYRQSLGQGLEFLIYFQGNSAPDKSGLPSDRFSAERTGGSVSTLTIQRTQQEDSAVYLCASSLRETSGRGEQYFGPGTRLTVT.

This chain links TRBV11-2 with TRBJ2-1; 7 bases map to TRBD2. The J segment lost 2 bases and the V segment lost 5 bases, leaving 6 bases of the junction unmatched. This CDR3 has 15 residues. CDR1 and CDR2 from the germline V gene are SGHAT and FQNNGV. CDR3 bases: TGTGCCAGCAGCACCTTAGCGGGCCCCTACAATGAGCAGTTCTTC. Translation: CASSTLAGPYNEQFF.

The V call is TRBV28, the J call TRBJ2-2, with 8 bases fitting TRBD1. CDR3 length: 16 residues. Germline trimming cut 3 bases from V and 1 base from J; bases unmatched to any gene: 4. The germline V gene has CDR1 MDHEN and CDR2 SYDVKM. The CDR3 DNA sequence: TGTGCCAGCAGTTTGGTCGGGACAGGGAACACCGGGGAGCTGTTTTTT. Amino acid sequence: CASSLVGTGNTGELFF.